This TCR beta chain came from a study of blood T cell repertoires in COVID-19. Study-level background: Samples representing acute and convalescent COVID-19 were sourced from the United States, Italy and Spain. PBMCs, B-cell-depleted T cells, or T cells provided the cDNA or gDNA that made up the material.

How the authors handled the data: Amplification with reference gene primers provided the estimates of nucleated cell counts. The repertoire was sequenced with immunoSEQ multiplex PCR; TCRdb's copy has only in-frame clones and lacks some. The V and J calls and clone size are taken from that table; D and trimming were inferred from the DNA. This table has under 350,000 clones, around four fifths appearing once. Looked up from germline, CDR1 is SGHDT and CDR2 is YYEEEE. This CDR3 comprises 15 residues. Trimming removed 0 bases at V and 10 bases at J, with 14 bases between. This sequence was found in a man in his sixties who had recovered from COVID-19. This chain joins TRBV5-6 and TRBJ1-6, with D tentatively TRBD1 (5 bases). What was sequenced was peripheral blood. CDR3 in DNA: TGTGCCAGCAGCTTGGGGAGCGGGGGGAGCTCACCCCTCCACTTT. Translated, it gives CASSLGSGGSSPLHF.